The rows below give T cell receptor beta chains drawn from one sample of a study of T-cell memory formation after mild COVID-19. TCRdb used MiXCR to reprocess the 5' RACE reads, holding one entry per CDR3 protein. This repertoire shows approximately 270,000 distinct CDR3 sequences, roughly 16% found once; its top ten account for about 23%. Sequencing was done on a sample of PBMCs or a T cell subset sorted from them (not recorded which). These receptors all come from a young man who had mild COVID-19 (a few samples of this study predate the infection). Cell type and time point are not known. The CDR3 runs from the conserved cysteine through the conserved F or W. D genes are given only for firm matches. Clone size, where shown, is once, few, many, or a class for clones that have expanded.

DNA	CDR3	size	D	V	J
TGTGCCAGCAGCTCCACCCCGAGCAGGGGGGATGGCTACACCTTC	CASSSTPSRGDGYTF	-	TRBD1	TRBV7-8	TRBJ1-2
TGTGCCAGCAGCAGAGACAGGGCGGCCGATACGCAGTATTTT	CASSRDRAADTQYF	few	TRBD1	TRBV7-9	TRBJ2-3
TGTGCTAGTAACCGGGCCCTTAATGAAAAACTGTTTTTT	CASNRALNEKLFF	few	-	TRBV12-5	TRBJ1-4
TGTGCCAGCAAGCTTAGTGGGGGATTCACAGATACGCAGTATTTT	CASKLSGGFTDTQYF	-	-	TRBV7-9	TRBJ2-3
TGCAGTGCCAAACAGGGACAAGAGACCCAGTACTTC	CSAKQGQETQYF	few	-	TRBV20-1	TRBJ2-5
TGCAGCGTGAGTGGACAGGGGGCGGGGAGCACCGGGGAGCTGTTTTTT	CSVSGQGAGSTGELFF	-	TRBD1	TRBV29-1	TRBJ2-2
TGTGCCAGCTCACCACCGTCAGGGTTCTCTGGAAACACCATATATTTT	CASSPPSGFSGNTIYF	few	-	TRBV18	TRBJ1-3
TGTGCCAGCAGCTCCTCTCCCGGGACAGTCCTAGGACAGTTCTTC	CASSSSPGTVLGQFF	-	TRBD1	TRBV7-2	TRBJ2-1
TGTGCCAGCAGTTGGGCTGTTCAAGAGACCCAGTACTTC	CASSWAVQETQYF	-	-	TRBV6-5	TRBJ2-5
TGTGCCAGCTTATTGTCGGATACGCAGTATTTT	CASLLSDTQYF	-	-	TRBV2	TRBJ2-3
TGCAGTGCTAGTACGGGGGGCGAAACTGAAGCTTTCTTT	CSASTGGETEAFF	few	-	TRBV20-1	TRBJ1-1
TGTGCCAGCGACGAAAGGCAGGGGTGGGAGACCCAGTACTTC	CASDERQGWETQYF	few	-	TRBV7-3	TRBJ2-5
TGTGCCAGCAGTGATGGACAGGGTTGGGAGCAGTACTTC	CASSDGQGWEQYF	few	TRBD1	TRBV2	TRBJ2-7
TGTGCCAGCCAGCTGTATCAGGACAGGGTTTGGGAGACCCAGTACTTC	CASQLYQDRVWETQYF	-	TRBD1	TRBV7-8	TRBJ2-5
TGTGCCAGCAGTGAATTCGACTTTTACAATGAGCAGTTCTTC	CASSEFDFYNEQFF	few	-	TRBV2	TRBJ2-1
TGTGCCAGCAGTTACAGGGAAGGGATCGAAAAACTGTTTTTT	CASSYREGIEKLFF	few	-	TRBV6-6	TRBJ1-4
TGTGCCTTACGTAGCGGGACCGACGCCGGGGAGCTGTTTTTT	CALRSGTDAGELFF	few	TRBD2	TRBV10-3	TRBJ2-2
TGTGCCAGCAGCTTTCGACAGGGCACTGAAGCTTTCTTT	CASSFRQGTEAFF	many	TRBD1	TRBV7-2	TRBJ1-1
TGTGCCAGCAGCCCAGGGACAGGGAGAGAGACCCAGTACTTC	CASSPGTGRETQYF	many	TRBD1	TRBV7-2	TRBJ2-5
TGTGCCAGCAGCTTTGTTTTGGCCCCCGTATACGAGCAGTACTTC	CASSFVLAPVYEQYF	-	-	TRBV7-9	TRBJ2-7
TGTGCCAGCAGCTTAGACCGGCAGCGGTCCTACGAGCAGTACTTC	CASSLDRQRSYEQYF	-	-	TRBV11-3	TRBJ2-7
TGTGCCAGCAGCTTAGCCCCCCAGCATTACGAGCAGTACTTC	CASSLAPQHYEQYF	few	-	TRBV7-9	TRBJ2-7
TGTGCCAGCACCCCCGGTTTTGGCCCCGGGGAGCTGTTTTTT	CASTPGFGPGELFF	many	-	TRBV6-2/TRBV6-3	TRBJ2-2
TGCGCCAGCAGCCAAGTTTTGCGACGGTTTTGGTATGGCTACACCTTC	CASSQVLRRFWYGYTF	few	-	TRBV4-1	TRBJ1-2
TGCAGTGCTCCCGGGAGCAACACTGAAGCTTTCTTT	CSAPGSNTEAFF	few	-	TRBV20-1	TRBJ1-1
TGTGCCAGCTCACCCTCTGACAGCTACAATGAGCAGTTCTTC	CASSPSDSYNEQFF	-	-	TRBV18	TRBJ2-1
TGTGCCAGCAGCTGGGGGGGGCCGCGAGTACAAGAGACCCAGTACTTC	CASSWGGPRVQETQYF	once	-	TRBV7-8	TRBJ2-5
TGTGCCAGCACCAGGGACTACCAAGAGACCCAGTACTTC	CASTRDYQETQYF	few	-	TRBV7-2	TRBJ2-5
TGTGCCAGCAGCTTAGACAGGGGGCACAATCAGCCCCAGCATTTT	CASSLDRGHNQPQHF	-	TRBD1	TRBV7-2	TRBJ1-5